The entry below gives a single TCR beta chain sequence along with its context. Time point described: pre-treatment sample, taken before nivolumab and TIL therapy. Stage 4 NSCLC adults joined between 2017 and 2020. The V and J ends lost 4 bases and 0 bases respectively, with 11 bases between them. The CDR3 spans 15 residues. Germline-derived CDR1 and CDR2 are SGHTA and FQGNSA. This specimen comes from a study of TIL therapy for anti-PD-1-resistant metastatic lung cancer. The libraries were made with immunoSEQ v3. Using immunoSEQ multiplex PCR, the repertoire was profiled, and TCRdb retains in-frame clones only, with some absent. The sample has just under 60,000 clones; roughly 80% are singletons.

This sequence originates from a person between 30 and 79 years old with non-small cell lung cancer. This sample comprised blood, obtained at baseline. The rearrangement joins TRBV7-2 to TRBJ2-3; D possibly corresponds to TRBD1 (6 bases). CDR3 in DNA: TGTGCCAGCAGCTCAGACAGGTCTAGCACAGATACGCAGTATTTT. Its protein is CASSSDRSSTDTQYF.